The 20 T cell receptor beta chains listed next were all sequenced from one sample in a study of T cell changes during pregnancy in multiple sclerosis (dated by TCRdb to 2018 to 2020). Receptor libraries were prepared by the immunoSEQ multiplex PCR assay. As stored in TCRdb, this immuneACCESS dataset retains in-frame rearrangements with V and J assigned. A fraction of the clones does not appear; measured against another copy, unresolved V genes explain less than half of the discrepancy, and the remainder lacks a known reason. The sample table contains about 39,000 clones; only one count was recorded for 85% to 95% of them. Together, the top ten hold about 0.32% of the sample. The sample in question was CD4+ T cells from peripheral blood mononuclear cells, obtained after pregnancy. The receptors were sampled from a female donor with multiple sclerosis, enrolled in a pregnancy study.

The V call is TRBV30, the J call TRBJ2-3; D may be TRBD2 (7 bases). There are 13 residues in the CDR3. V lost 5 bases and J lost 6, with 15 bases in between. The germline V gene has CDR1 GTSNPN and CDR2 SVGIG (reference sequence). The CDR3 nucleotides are TGTGCCTGGGGAGAGCGGGACATGGATACGCAGTATTTT. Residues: CAWGERDMDTQYF.

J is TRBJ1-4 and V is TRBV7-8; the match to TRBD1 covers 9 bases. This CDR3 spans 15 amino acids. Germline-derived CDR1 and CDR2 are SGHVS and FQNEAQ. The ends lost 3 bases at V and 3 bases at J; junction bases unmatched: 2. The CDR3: CASSFGTGSNEKLFF. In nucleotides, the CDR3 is TGTGCCAGCAGCTTCGGGACAGGGTCTAATGAAAAACTGTTTTTT.

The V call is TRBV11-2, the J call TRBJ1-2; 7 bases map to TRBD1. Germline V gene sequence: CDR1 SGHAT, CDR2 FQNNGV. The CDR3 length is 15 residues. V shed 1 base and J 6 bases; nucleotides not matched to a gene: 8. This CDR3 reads CASSLGRTGYDGYTF. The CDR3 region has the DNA TGTGCCAGCAGCTTAGGTAGGACAGGATACGATGGCTACACCTTC.

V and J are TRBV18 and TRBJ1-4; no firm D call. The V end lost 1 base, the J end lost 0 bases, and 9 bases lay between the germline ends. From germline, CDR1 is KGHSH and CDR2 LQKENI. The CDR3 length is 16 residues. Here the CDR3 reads CASSPLTLTTNEKLFF. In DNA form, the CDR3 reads TGTGCCAGCTCACCACTGACACTTACAACTAATGAAAAACTGTTTTTT.

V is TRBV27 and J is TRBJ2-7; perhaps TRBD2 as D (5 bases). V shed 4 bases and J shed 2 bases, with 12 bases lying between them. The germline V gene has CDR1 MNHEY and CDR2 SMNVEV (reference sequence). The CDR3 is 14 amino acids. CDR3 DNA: TGTGCCAGCAGTTCTCAAGCGACTACCTACGAGCAGTACTTC. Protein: CASSSQATTYEQYF.

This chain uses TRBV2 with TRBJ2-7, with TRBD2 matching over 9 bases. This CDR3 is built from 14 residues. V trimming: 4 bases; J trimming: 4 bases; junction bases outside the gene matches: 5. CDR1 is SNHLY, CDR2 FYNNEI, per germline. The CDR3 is CASSVSSGGYEQYF. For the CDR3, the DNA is TGTGCCAGCAGTGTCAGTAGCGGGGGTTACGAGCAGTACTTC.

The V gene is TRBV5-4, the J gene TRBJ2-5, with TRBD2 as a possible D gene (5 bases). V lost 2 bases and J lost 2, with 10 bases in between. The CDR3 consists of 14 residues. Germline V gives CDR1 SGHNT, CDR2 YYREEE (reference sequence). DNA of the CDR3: TGTGCCAGCAGCTTTCGTCGGGGACAAGAGACCCAGTACTTC. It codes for CASSFRRGQETQYF.

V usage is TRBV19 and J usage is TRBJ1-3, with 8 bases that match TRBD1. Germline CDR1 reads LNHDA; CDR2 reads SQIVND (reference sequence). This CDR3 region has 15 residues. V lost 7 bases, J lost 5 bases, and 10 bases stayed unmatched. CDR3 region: CASTPDRARRNTIYF. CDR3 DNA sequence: TGTGCCAGTACTCCGGACAGGGCAAGAAGAAACACCATATATTTT.

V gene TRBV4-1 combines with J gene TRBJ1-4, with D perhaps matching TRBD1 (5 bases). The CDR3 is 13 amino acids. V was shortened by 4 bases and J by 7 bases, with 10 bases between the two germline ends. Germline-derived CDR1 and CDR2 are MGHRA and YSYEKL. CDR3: CASSRGGAEKLFF. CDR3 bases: TGCGCCAGCAGCCGGGGGGGAGCTGAAAAACTGTTTTTT.

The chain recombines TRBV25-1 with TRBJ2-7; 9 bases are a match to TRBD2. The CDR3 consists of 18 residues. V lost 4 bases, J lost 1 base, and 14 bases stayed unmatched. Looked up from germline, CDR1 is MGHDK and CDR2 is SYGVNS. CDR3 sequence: CASSGGWLAGPTSYEQYF. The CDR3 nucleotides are TGTGCCAGCAGTGGAGGGTGGCTAGCGGGGCCAACTTCCTACGAGCAGTACTTC.

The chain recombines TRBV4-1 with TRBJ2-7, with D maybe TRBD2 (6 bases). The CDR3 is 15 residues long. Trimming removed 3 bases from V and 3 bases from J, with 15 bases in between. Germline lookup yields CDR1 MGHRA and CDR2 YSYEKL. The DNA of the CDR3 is TGCGCCAGCAGCCACACCGTACTAGCTGGCTACGAGCAGTACTTC. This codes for CASSHTVLAGYEQYF.

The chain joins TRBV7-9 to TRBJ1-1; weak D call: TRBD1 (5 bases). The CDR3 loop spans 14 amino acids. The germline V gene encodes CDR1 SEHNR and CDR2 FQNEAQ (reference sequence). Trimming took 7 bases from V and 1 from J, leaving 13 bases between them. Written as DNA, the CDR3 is TGTGCCAGCACCGGGGGACGGGGGAACACTGAAGCTTTCTTT. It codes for CASTGGRGNTEAFF.

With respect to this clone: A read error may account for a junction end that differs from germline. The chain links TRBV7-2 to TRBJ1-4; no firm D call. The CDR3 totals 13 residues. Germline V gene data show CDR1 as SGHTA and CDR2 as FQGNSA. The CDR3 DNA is TGTGCCAGCAGCTTAGCAACTAACGAAAAACTGTTTTTT. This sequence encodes CASSLATNEKLFF.

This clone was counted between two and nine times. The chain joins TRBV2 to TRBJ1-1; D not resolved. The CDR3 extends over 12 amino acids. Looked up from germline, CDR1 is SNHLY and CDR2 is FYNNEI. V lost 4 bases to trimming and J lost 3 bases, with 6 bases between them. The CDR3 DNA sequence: TGTGCCAGCAGTGGGCAGGACACTGAAGCTTTCTTT. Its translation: CASSGQDTEAFF.

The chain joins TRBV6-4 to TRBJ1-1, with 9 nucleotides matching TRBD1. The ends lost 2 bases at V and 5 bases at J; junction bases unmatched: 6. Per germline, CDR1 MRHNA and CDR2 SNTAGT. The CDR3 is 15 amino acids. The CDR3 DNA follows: TGTGCCAGCAGTGACGAAAGTGACAGGGGGACTGAAGCTTTCTTT. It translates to CASSDESDRGTEAFF.

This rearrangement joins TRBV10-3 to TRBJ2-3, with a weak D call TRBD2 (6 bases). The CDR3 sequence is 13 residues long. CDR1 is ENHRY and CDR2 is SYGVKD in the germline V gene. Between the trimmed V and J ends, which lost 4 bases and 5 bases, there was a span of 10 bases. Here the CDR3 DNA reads TGTGCCATCAGTGCAGGACTATTAGATACGCAGTATTTT. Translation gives CAISAGLLDTQYF.

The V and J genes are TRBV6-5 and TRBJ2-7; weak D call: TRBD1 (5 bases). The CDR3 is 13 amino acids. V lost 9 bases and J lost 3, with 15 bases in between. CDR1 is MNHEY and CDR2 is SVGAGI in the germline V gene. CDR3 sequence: CARGQDGLYEQYF. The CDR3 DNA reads TGTGCCAGAGGACAAGACGGGCTCTACGAGCAGTACTTC.

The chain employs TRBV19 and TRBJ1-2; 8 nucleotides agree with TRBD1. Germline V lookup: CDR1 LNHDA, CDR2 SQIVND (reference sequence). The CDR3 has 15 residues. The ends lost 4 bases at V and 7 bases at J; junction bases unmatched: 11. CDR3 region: CASSTFGQGIFGYTF. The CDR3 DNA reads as TGTGCCAGTAGTACCTTCGGACAGGGAATATTTGGCTACACCTTC.

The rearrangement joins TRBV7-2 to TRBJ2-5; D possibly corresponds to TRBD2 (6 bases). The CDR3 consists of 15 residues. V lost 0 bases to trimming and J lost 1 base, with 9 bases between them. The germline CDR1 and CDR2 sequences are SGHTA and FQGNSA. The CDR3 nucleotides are TGTGCCAGCAGCTTAGCCCCGACTAGCCAAGAGACCCAGTACTTC. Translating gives CASSLAPTSQETQYF. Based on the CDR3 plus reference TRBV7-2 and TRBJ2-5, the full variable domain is GAGVSQSPSNKVTEKGKDVELRCDPISGHTALYWYRQSLGQGLEFLIYFQGNSAPDKSGLPSDRFSAERTGGSVSTLTIQRTQQEDSAVYLCASSLAPTSQETQYFGPGTRLLVL.

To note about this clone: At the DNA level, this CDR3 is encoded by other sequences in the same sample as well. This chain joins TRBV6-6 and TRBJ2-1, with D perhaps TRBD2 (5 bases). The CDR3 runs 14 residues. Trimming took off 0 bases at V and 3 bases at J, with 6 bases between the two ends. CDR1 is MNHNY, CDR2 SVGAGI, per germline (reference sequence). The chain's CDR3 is CASSYSRVYNEQFF. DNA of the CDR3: TGTGCCAGCAGTTACTCGAGGGTCTACAATGAGCAGTTCTTC.